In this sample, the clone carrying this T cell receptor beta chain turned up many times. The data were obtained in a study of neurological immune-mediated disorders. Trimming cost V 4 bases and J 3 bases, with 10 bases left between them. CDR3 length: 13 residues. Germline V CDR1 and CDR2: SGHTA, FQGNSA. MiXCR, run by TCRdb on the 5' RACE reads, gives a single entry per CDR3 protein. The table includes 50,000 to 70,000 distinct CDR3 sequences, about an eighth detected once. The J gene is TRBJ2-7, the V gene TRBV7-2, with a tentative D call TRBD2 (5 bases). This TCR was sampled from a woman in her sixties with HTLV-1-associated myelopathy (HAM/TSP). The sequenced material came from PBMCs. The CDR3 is CASSSADFYEQYF. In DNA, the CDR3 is TGTGCCAGCAGCTCAGCGGACTTCTACGAGCAGTACTTC. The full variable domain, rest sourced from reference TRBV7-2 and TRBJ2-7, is GAGVSQSPSNKVTEKGKDVELRCDPISGHTALYWYRQSLGQGLEFLIYFQGNSAPDKSGLPSDRFSAERTGGSVSTLTIQRTQQEDSAVYLCASSSADFYEQYFGPGTRLTVT.